This TCR beta chain was sequenced in a study of CD8+ T cells in alopecia areata. Study observations and caveats: Having just one nonresponder leaves the connection between baseline CD8+ expansion and response unresolved.

As regards this clone: What it recognizes is unknown.

Treatment here: oral pan-JAK inhibitor, 5-10 mg twice daily. cDNA prepared by RNA extraction and subsequent reverse transcription served as the template for sequencing. Clones were read by immunoSEQ multiplex PCR, and TCRdb kept only the in-frame ones, dropping some. The table includes 130,000 to 150,000 clones, roughly four fifths detected once. CDR1 is SGHDN, CDR2 FVKESK, per germline. With 0 bases clipped from V and 3 bases from J, the junction kept 7 bases outside the gene matches. CDR3 length equals 16 residues. The chain joins TRBV14 to TRBJ2-7; 8 bases are shared with TRBD1. The sequencing here drew on CD8+ T cells sorted from blood, taken at week 4, from a patient treated with tofacitinib. The source is a human donor with alopecia areata. The CDR3 region is CASSQDPGTGNYEQYF. The CDR3 nucleotides read TGTGCCAGCAGCCAAGATCCAGGGACAGGTAACTACGAGCAGTACTTC.